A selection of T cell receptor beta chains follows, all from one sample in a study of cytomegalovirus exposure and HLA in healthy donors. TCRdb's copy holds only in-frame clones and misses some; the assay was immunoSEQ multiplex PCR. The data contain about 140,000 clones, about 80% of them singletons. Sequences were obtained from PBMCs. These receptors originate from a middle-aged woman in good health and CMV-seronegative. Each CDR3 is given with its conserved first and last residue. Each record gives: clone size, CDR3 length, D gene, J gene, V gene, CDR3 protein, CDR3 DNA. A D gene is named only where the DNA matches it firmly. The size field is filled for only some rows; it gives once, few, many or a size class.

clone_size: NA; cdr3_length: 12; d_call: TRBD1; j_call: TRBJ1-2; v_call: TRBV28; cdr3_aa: CASSGTELGYTF; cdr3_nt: TGTGCCAGCAGTGGGACAGAGCTTGGCTACACCTTC
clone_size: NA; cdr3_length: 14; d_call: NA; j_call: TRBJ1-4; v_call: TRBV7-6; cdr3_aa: CASSLGAGEEKLFF; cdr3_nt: TGTGCCAGCAGCTTAGGGGCAGGGGAGGAAAAACTGTTTTTT
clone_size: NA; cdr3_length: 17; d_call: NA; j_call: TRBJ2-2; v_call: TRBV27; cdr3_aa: CASRPTDARILTGELFF; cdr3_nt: TGTGCCAGCAGACCTACCGATGCTAGGATTCTCACCGGGGAGCTGTTTTTT
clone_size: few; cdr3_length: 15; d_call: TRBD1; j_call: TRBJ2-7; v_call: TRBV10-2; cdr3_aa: CASSENNRGRYEQYF; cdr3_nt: TGCGCCAGCAGTGAGAATAACAGGGGCCGGTACGAGCAGTACTTC
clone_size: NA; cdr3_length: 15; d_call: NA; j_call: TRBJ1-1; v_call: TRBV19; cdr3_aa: CASRSITGKNTEAFF; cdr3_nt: TGTGCCAGTAGATCCATTACAGGGAAGAACACTGAAGCTTTCTTT
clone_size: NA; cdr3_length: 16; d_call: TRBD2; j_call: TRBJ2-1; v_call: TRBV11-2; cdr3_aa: CASSSRRGRSYNEQFF; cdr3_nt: TGTGCCAGCAGCTCACGGCGCGGGAGGTCCTACAATGAGCAGTTCTTC
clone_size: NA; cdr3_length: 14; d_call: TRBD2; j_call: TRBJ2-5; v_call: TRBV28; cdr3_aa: CASWDSGKQETQYF; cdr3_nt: TGTGCCAGCTGGGATAGCGGGAAACAAGAGACCCAGTACTTC
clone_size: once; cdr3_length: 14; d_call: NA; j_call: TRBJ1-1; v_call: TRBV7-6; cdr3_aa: CASSLVEQKTEAFF; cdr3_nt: TGTGCCAGCAGCTTAGTGGAGCAGAAAACTGAAGCTTTCTTT
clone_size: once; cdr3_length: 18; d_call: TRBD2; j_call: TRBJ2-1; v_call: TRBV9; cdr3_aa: CASSPHSGLAGTYNEQFF; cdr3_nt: TGTGCCAGCAGCCCCCACTCCGGGCTAGCGGGAACTTATAATGAGCAGTTCTTC
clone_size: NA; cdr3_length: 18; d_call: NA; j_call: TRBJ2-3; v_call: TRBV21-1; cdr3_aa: CASSKTRLAGAGVDTQYF; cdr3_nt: TGTGCCAGCAGCAAAACCCGTCTAGCGGGAGCCGGTGTTGATACGCAGTATTTT
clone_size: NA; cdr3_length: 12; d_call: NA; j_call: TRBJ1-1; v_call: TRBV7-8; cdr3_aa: CASSAENPTAFF; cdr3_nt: TGTGCCAGCAGCGCCGAGAATCCCACGGCTTTCTTT
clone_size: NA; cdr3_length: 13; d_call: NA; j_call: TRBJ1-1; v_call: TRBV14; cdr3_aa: CASSQVSNTEAFF; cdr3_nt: TGTGCCAGCAGCCAGGTTAGCAACACTGAAGCTTTCTTT
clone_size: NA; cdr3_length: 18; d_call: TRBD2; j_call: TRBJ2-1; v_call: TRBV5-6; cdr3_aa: CASSLVASGRISYNEQFF; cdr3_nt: TGTGCCAGCAGCTTGGTGGCTAGCGGGAGGATCTCCTACAATGAGCAGTTCTTC
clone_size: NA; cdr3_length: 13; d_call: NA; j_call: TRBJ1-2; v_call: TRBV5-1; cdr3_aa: CASSLDRSYGYTF; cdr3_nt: TGCGCCAGCAGCTTGGACAGGAGCTATGGCTACACCTTC
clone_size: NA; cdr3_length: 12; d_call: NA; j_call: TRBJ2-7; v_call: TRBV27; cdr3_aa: CASISRENEQYF; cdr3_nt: TGTGCCAGCATTAGCAGGGAAAACGAGCAGTACTTC
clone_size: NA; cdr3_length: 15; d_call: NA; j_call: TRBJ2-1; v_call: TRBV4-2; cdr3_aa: CASSQERGGRNEQFF; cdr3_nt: TGTGCCAGCAGCCAAGAAAGGGGGGGTCGCAATGAGCAGTTCTTC
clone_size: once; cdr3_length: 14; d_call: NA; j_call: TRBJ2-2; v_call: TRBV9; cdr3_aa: CASSVPSVTGELFF; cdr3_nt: TGTGCCAGCAGCGTACCGAGCGTTACCGGGGAGCTGTTTTTT
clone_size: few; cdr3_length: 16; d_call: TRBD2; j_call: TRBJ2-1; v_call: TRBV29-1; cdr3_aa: CSATPIIAGGHNEQFF; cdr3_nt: TGCAGCGCCACACCGATCATAGCGGGAGGTCACAATGAGCAGTTCTTC
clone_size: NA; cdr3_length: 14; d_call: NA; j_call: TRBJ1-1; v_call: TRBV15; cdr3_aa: CATSRDRLSAEAFF; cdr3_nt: TGTGCCACCAGCAGAGATCGACTTTCCGCTGAAGCTTTCTTT
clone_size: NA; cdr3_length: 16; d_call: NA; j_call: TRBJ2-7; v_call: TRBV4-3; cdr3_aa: CASSQGEWENLVEQYF; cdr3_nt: TGCGCCAGCAGCCAAGGGGAATGGGAGAATCTTGTCGAGCAGTACTTC
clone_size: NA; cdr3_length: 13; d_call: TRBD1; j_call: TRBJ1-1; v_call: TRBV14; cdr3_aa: CASSPTGRSEAFF; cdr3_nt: TGTGCCAGCAGCCCGACAGGGAGGTCTGAAGCTTTCTTT
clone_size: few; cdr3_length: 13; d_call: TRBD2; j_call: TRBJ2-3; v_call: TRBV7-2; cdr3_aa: CATKRGGGDTQYF; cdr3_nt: TGTGCCACCAAGCGGGGTGGTGGAGATACGCAGTATTTT
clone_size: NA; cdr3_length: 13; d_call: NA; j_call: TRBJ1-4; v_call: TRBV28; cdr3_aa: CASRPGREEKLFF; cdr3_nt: TGTGCCAGCAGACCAGGGCGCGAGGAAAAACTGTTTTTT
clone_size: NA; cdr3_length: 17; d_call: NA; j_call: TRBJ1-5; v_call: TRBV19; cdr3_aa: CASRHSYTRGFNQPQHF; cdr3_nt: TGTGCCAGTCGCCATTCGTACACGCGGGGTTTCAATCAGCCCCAGCATTTT
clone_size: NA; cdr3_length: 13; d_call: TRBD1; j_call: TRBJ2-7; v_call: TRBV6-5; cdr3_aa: CATHRGGSYEQYF; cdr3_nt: TGTGCCACACACAGGGGTGGGTCCTACGAGCAGTACTTC
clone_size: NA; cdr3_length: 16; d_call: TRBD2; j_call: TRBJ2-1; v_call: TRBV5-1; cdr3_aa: CASSLTTSGSIDEQFF; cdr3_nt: TGCGCCAGCAGCCTCACCACTAGCGGGAGTATCGATGAGCAGTTCTTC
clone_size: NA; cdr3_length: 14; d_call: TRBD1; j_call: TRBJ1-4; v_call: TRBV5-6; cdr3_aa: CASSDGQGGEKLFF; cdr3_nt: TGTGCCAGCAGCGACGGACAGGGAGGCGAAAAACTGTTTTTT
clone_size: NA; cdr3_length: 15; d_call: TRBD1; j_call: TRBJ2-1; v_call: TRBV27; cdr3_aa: CASRGGISSYNEQFF; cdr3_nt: TGTGCCAGCCGAGGGGGCATCAGCTCCTACAATGAGCAGTTCTTC